This is a list of T cell receptor beta chains from one sample in a study of T-cell reconstitution after alpha-beta-depleted transplantation in children. TCRdb redid the calling of the PCR reads with MiXCR, one entry per CDR3 protein. The data contain hundreds of thousands of distinct CDR3 sequences, more than 10% of them singletons. The specimen was PBMCs, collected from the stem cell graft. The receptors stem from a human donor who donated a stem cell graft to a child with Fanconi anemia. Each CDR3 is given with its conserved first and last residue. D genes are given only for firm matches. Clone sizes are given selectively: once, few, many, or a class where the clone is expanded.

size | J | D | V | DNA | CDR3
few | TRBJ2-2 | . | TRBV6-2/TRBV6-3 | TGTGCCAGCAGTTACCTTTCTCCGGGTAGCACCGGGGAGCTGTTTTTT | CASSYLSPGSTGELFF
many | TRBJ2-5 | . | TRBV5-1 | TGCGCCAGCAGCATGACCGGGACGGTCAAAGAGACCCAGTACTTC | CASSMTGTVKETQYF
many | TRBJ1-4 | . | TRBV15 | TGTGCCACCAGCAGAGATTTAGGGTTGTACGAAAAACTGTTTTTT | CATSRDLGLYEKLFF
. | TRBJ2-1 | TRBD2 | TRBV29-1 | TGCAGCGTTGACGGGTCGGGGGGGCCCAACGATGAGCAGTTCTTC | CSVDGSGGPNDEQFF
many | TRBJ2-5 | . | TRBV15 | TGTGCCACGAGCGTGGGCCAGCAAGAGACCCAGTACTTC | CATSVGQQETQYF
. | TRBJ2-5 | . | TRBV5-1 | TGCGCCAGCAGCTTAATCACACCCCAAGAGACCCAGTACTTC | CASSLITPQETQYF
. | TRBJ2-7 | . | TRBV20-1 | TGCAGTGCTAGGGGAAATGACCCCGAGCAGTACTTC | CSARGNDPEQYF
few | TRBJ2-5 | . | TRBV20-1 | TGCAGTGCTAGGACAAACCAAGAGACCCAGTACTTC | CSARTNQETQYF
. | TRBJ2-2 | TRBD1 | TRBV6-1 | TGTGCCAGCAGATGGGACAGGGAGGAAACCGGGGAGCTGTTTTTT | CASRWDREETGELFF
. | TRBJ2-1 | TRBD2 | TRBV2 | TGTGCCAGCAGTCAAGGGACTAGTGGAAGTGAGCAGTTCTTC | CASSQGTSGSEQFF
few | TRBJ2-1 | TRBD2 | TRBV5-6 | TGTGCCAGCAGCTTGGAGCTAGCGGGGGGGCTTGAGCAGTTCTTC | CASSLELAGGLEQFF
. | TRBJ2-1 | . | TRBV7-3 | TGTGCCAGCAGCTTAAGGGCGGGGGCCGCCTACAATGAGCAGTTCTTC | CASSLRAGAAYNEQFF
few | TRBJ2-1 | . | TRBV6-1 | TGTGCCAGCAGCAGGACTAACTCCCCTTCCTACAATGAGCAGTTCTTC | CASSRTNSPSYNEQFF
. | TRBJ2-5 | TRBD2 | TRBV5-1 | TGCGCCAGCAGCTTGGGACAAAGCGGGGATTTTGAGACCCAGTACTTC | CASSLGQSGDFETQYF
few | TRBJ2-1 | TRBD1 | TRBV24-1 | TGTGCCACCAGTACATTGGACAGGGGAGGTAACAATGAGCAGTTCTTC | CATSTLDRGGNNEQFF
. | TRBJ1-3 | . | TRBV5-1 | TGCGCCAGCAGCTTGGACACAGCTGGAAACACCATATATTTT | CASSLDTAGNTIYF
few | TRBJ2-1 | TRBD2 | TRBV7-8 | TGTGCCAGCAGCCTGCGTAGCGGGGGCCTAAGCTCCTACAATGAGCAGTTCTTC | CASSLRSGGLSSYNEQFF
. | TRBJ1-2 | TRBD1 | TRBV12-3/TRBV12-4 | TGTGCCAGCAGCTGGACAGGGAATGGCTACACCTTC | CASSWTGNGYTF
many | TRBJ1-1 | . | TRBV12-3/TRBV12-4 | TGTGCCAGCAGCTTATCCCGGGACACTGAAGCTTTCTTT | CASSLSRDTEAFF
few | TRBJ2-5 | . | TRBV3-1 | TGTGCCAGCAGCTCGAACGGGGCGGGGGAGACCCAGTACTTC | CASSSNGAGETQYF
. | TRBJ2-3 | TRBD2 | TRBV20-1 | TGCAGTGCTCCCTTAACGACTAGCGGGGAGATATACAGCACAGATACGCAGTATTTT | CSAPLTTSGEIYSTDTQYF
many | TRBJ1-4 | . | TRBV20-1 | TGCAGCCCCCATCCGGGTCCGGAGGAAAAACTGTTTTTT | CSPHPGPEEKLFF
once | TRBJ2-3 | . | TRBV5-6 | TGTGCCAGCAGGGGGAGGGGGGGGTCTGGTACGCAGTATTTT | CASRGRGGSGTQYF
. | TRBJ1-2 | . | TRBV6-2/TRBV6-3 | TGTGCCAGCAGTTACCAAACCGGGGCCGACTTCTATGGCTACACCTTC | CASSYQTGADFYGYTF
. | TRBJ1-1 | . | TRBV15 | TGTGCCACCAGCAGAACTGAGGGACAACCGGAAAACCGGGGGGAAGCTTTCTTT | CATSRTEGQPENRGEAFF
. | TRBJ2-5 | TRBD2 | TRBV12-3/TRBV12-4 | TGTGCCAGCAGTTTAGTCTCCCCCATACGACTAGCGGGGGGCGGAGACCAAGAGACCCAGTACTTC | CASSLVSPIRLAGGGDQETQYF
few | TRBJ1-6 | . | TRBV12-3/TRBV12-4 | TGTGCCAGCACTCTGCGGGGGTATTCACCCCTCCACTTT | CASTLRGYSPLHF
few | TRBJ1-2 | TRBD1 | TRBV6-1 | TGTGCCAGCAGGGCCAGTAGGACAGGGGGCTCAGCTAACTATGGCTACACCTTC | CASRASRTGGSANYGYTF
many | TRBJ2-1 | TRBD1 | TRBV29-1 | TGCAGCGCCCGGACAGGGTTAAGGAATGAGCAGTTCTTC | CSARTGLRNEQFF
few | TRBJ2-7 | . | TRBV27 | TGTGCCAGCAGTCAACCTCCCTACGAGCAGTACTTC | CASSQPPYEQYF
few | TRBJ1-2 | TRBD1 | TRBV7-2 | TGTGCCAGCAGTCCGGACAGGGCCTACTATGGCTACACCTTC | CASSPDRAYYGYTF
many | TRBJ2-5 | . | TRBV12-3/TRBV12-4 | TGTGCCAGCACCCGACAGTTGCAAGAGACCCAGTACTTC | CASTRQLQETQYF
few | TRBJ1-2 | TRBD1 | TRBV12-3/TRBV12-4 | TGTGCCAGCAGAACAGACAGGGCAGGAGGCTACACCTTC | CASRTDRAGGYTF
many | TRBJ2-2 | . | TRBV6-6 | TGTGCCAGCAAAGGGGGGAACACCGGGGAGCTGTTTTTT | CASKGGNTGELFF
. | TRBJ1-5 | . | TRBV6-1 | TGTGCCAGCAGTGAATCCGGGGCTCTTCGGCAGCCCCAGCATTTT | CASSESGALRQPQHF
. | TRBJ2-6 | . | TRBV4-3 | TGCGCCAGCAGCCAACTTACAGGGACTGGGGCCAACGTCCTGACTTTC | CASSQLTGTGANVLTF
many | TRBJ2-1 | TRBD2 | TRBV29-1 | TGCAGCGTTGTAGGGACTAGCGGGGGCCGTAGCTCCTACAATGAGCAGTTCTTC | CSVVGTSGGRSSYNEQFF
many | TRBJ1-6 | . | TRBV3-1 | TGTGCCAGCAGCCAAGGACCTTCTACCCTCCACTTT | CASSQGPSTLHF
. | TRBJ2-2 | . | TRBV7-7 | TGTGCTACAGGGCTCGGCACCGGGGAGCTGTTTTTT | CATGLGTGELFF
. | TRBJ1-3 | . | TRBV7-9 | TGTGCCAGCAGCTTAAGCTCTTCCTCTGGAAACACCATATATTTT | CASSLSSSSGNTIYF
. | TRBJ2-7 | TRBD1 | TRBV7-6 | TGTGCCAGCAGCTTAGCCGGGACAGGGCCCTACGAGCAGTACTTC | CASSLAGTGPYEQYF